The clone carrying this T cell receptor (beta chain) has only a few counts. No antigen is known for it. These data come from a study of T cell repertoires in cytomegalovirus infection. Study at large: Matching HLA type and CMV infection were both indicated by public TCR beta signatures. Study-level findings and limits: In two of eight donors, the top clonotype was HLA-C-restricted CMV-specific. There were carriers of CMV plus the relevant HLA, and cumulative public TCR beta family frequency identified them.

Germline V gives CDR1 SGHNT, CDR2 YENEEA. V was clipped by 4 bases and J by 0 bases, with 9 bases between them. This CDR3 is built from 14 residues. TCRdb used MiXCR to reprocess the reads, holding one entry per CDR3 protein. The sample includes nearly 70,000 distinct CDR3 sequences, 20% to 25% of them seen just once. The clonotype comes from a human donor in good health (CMV status not recorded). Some clones in this sample may be carry-over from other donors' samples. The sequenced material came from PBMCs, sequenced either directly or after in vitro stimulation (not recorded which). This chain uses TRBV11-3 with TRBJ2-5, with D possibly being TRBD2 (5 bases). CDR3 DNA sequence: TGTGCCAGCAGCTCACCGGGGTACCAAGAGACCCAGTACTTC. It yields the protein CASSSPGYQETQYF. Variable domain in full (rest from reference TRBV11-3 and TRBJ2-5): EAGVVQSPRYKIIEKKQPVAFWCNPISGHNTLYWYLQNLGQGPELLIRYENEEAVDDSQLPKDRFSAERLKGVDSTLKIQPAELGDSAVYLCASSSPGYQETQYFGPGTRLLVL.